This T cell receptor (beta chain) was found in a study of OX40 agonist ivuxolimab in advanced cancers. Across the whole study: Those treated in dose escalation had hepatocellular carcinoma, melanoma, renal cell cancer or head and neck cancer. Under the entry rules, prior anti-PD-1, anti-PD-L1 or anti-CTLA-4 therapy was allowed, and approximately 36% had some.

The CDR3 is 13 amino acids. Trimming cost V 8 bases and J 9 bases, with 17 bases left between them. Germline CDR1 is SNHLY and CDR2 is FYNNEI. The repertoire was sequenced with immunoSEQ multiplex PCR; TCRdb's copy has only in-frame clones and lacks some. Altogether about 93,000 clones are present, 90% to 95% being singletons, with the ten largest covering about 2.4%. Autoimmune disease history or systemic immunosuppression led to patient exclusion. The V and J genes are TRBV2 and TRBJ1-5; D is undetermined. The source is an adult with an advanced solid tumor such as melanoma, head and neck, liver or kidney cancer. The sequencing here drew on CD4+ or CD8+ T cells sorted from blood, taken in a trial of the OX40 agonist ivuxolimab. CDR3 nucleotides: TGTGCCAGCCTAGGAGCGCCAGAGGTGCCCCAGCATTTT. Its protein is CASLGAPEVPQHF.